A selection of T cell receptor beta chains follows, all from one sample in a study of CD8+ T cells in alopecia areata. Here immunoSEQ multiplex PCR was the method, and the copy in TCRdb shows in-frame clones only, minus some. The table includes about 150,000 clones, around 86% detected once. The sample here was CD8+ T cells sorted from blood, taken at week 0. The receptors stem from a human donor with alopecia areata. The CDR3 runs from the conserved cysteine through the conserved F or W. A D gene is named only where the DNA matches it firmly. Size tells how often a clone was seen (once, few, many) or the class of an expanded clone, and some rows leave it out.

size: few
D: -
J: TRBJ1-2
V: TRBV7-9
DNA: TGTGCCAGCAGCCCTGGCACGCAGGGAAACTATGGCTACACCTTC
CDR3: CASSPGTQGNYGYTF

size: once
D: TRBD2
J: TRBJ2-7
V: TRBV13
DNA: TGTGCCAGCAGCTTAGGCATCACTAGCGGGAGGACTTCCTACGAGCAGTACTTC
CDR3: CASSLGITSGRTSYEQYF

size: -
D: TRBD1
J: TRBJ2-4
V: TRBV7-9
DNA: TGTGCCAGCAGCTTAGGGACAGGGGGCTTGGACATTCAGTACTTC
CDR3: CASSLGTGGLDIQYF

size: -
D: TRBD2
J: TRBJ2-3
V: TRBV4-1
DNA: TGCGCCAGCAGCCAGGGGTCAGCGGGAGTCAGAACAGATACGCAGTATTTT
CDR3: CASSQGSAGVRTDTQYF

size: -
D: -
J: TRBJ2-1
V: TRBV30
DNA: TGTGCCTGGAGTCCTCGCACACGGACTTTGGCGAACATACTGAGCTCCTACAATGAGCGGTTCTTC
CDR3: CAWSPRTRTLANILSSYNERFF

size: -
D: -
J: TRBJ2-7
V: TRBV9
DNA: TGTGCCAGCAGCGTAGCCGACGGGAACTACGAGCAGTACTTC
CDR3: CASSVADGNYEQYF

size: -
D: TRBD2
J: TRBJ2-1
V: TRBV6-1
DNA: TGTGCCAGCAGTGGGACTAGCGGGAGTATTGGGCATGAGCAGTTCTTC
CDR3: CASSGTSGSIGHEQFF

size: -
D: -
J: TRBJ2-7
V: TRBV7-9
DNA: TGTGCCAGCAGCTTAGGAACAAGCGAGCAGTACTTC
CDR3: CASSLGTSEQYF

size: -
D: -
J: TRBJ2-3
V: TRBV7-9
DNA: TGTGCCAGCAGCTTAGCGGGGGGCCAACATAACACAGATACGCAGTATTTT
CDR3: CASSLAGGQHNTDTQYF

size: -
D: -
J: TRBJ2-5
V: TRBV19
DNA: TGTGCCAGTAGTTTTGAATCCGGGCCCGCTGTGGAGACCCAGTACTTC
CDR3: CASSFESGPAVETQYF

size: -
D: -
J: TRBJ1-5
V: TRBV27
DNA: TGTGCCAGCAGTCCCACAGGGCTAGGCAATCAGCCCCAGCATTTT
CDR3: CASSPTGLGNQPQHF

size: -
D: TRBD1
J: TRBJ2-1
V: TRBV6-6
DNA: TGTGCCAGCAGACCAGACAGGGATGAGCAGTTCTTC
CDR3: CASRPDRDEQFF

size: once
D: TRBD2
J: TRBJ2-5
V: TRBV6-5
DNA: TGTGCCAGCAGTCACATAGCGGGATCCCAAGAGACCCAGTACTTC
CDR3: CASSHIAGSQETQYF

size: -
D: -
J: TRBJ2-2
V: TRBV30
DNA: TGTGCCCGCATTTGCGATCCGGTCACCGGGGAGCTGTTTTTT
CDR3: CARICDPVTGELFF

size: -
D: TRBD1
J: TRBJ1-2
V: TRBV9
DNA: TGTGCCAGCAGCTCAGGGGGCATCCGGTATGGCTACACCTTC
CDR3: CASSSGGIRYGYTF

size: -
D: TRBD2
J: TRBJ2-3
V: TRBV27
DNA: TGTGCCAGCAGTCCCCCGGGGGGGACGCAGTATTTT
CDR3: CASSPPGGTQYF

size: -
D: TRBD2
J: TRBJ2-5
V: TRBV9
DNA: TGTGCCAGCAGCGTAGGGTGTCTAGCGGGAGACCAAGAGACCCAGTACTTC
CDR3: CASSVGCLAGDQETQYF

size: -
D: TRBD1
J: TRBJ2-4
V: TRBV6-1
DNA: TGTGCCAGCAGTGAGGACAGGGAGTCAAGCATTCAGTACTTC
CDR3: CASSEDRESSIQYF

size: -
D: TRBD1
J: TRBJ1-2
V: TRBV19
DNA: TGTGCCACCACCCGAGAGACGGGACAGGGGGCGCCAGGCTATGGCTACACCTTC
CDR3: CATTRETGQGAPGYGYTF

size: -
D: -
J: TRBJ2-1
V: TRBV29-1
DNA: TGCAGCGTCCCACAGGGATCTGCCAGCTCCTACAATGAGCAGTTCTTC
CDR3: CSVPQGSASSYNEQFF

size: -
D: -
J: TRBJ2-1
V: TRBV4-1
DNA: TGCGCCAGCAGCCAAGCTTCCAACAATGAGCAGTTCTTC
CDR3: CASSQASNNEQFF

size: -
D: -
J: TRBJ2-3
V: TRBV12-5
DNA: TGTGCTAGTGGTTTGTGGCCCCTTTCGGATACGCAGTATTTT
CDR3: CASGLWPLSDTQYF

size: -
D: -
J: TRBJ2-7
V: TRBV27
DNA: TGTGCCAGCAGTTTGACGTCGGCCTACGAGCAGTACTTC
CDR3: CASSLTSAYEQYF

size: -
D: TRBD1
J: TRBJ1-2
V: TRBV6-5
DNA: TGTGCCAGCACTACAGGGGGTGACTATGGCTACACCTTC
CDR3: CASTTGGDYGYTF

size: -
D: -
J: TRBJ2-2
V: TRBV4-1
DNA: TGCGCCAGCAGCCAAGTTGCAGGGAACACCGGGGAGCTGTTTTTT
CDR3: CASSQVAGNTGELFF

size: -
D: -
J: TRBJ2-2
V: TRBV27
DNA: TGTGCCAGCAGTTTTAACAGGTTCAACACCGGGGAGCTGTTTTTT
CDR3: CASSFNRFNTGELFF

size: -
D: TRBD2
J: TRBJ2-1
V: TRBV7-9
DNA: TGTGCCAGCAGCTCGTCGGAGGCTAGCGGGGGGGCAGTTGCAAATGAGCAGTTCTTC
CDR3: CASSSSEASGGAVANEQFF

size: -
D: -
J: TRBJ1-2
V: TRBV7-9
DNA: TGTGCCAGCAGCTCCAATCCAGGGTATGGCTACACCTTC
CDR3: CASSSNPGYGYTF

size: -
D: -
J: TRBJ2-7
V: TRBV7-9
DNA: TGTGCCAGCAGCCTTGACAGAGGGCCGCCCTACGAGCAGTACTTC
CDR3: CASSLDRGPPYEQYF

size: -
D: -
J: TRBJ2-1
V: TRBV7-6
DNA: TGTGCCAGCAGCTGGGTCTTGGCGGGATCTAGGAATGAGCAGTTCTTC
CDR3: CASSWVLAGSRNEQFF

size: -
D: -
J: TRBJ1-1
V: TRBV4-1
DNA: TGCGCCAGCAGCTACAGACCGAACACTGAAGCTTTCTTT
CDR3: CASSYRPNTEAFF

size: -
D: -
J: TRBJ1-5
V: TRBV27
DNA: TGTGCCAGCAGTTTAATGAGCAATCAGCCCCAGCATTTT
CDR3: CASSLMSNQPQHF

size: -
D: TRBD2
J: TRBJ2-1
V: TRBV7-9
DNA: TGTGCCAGCAGCCCTGTTAGCGGGAGGGCCATTGATGAGCAGTTCTTC
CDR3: CASSPVSGRAIDEQFF

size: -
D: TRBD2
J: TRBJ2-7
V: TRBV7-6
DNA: TGTGCCAGCAGCTTCGGGACTAGCGGGTCTACTTTGGGGGAGCAGTACTTC
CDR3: CASSFGTSGSTLGEQYF

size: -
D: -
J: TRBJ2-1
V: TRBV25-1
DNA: TGTGCCAGCAGACGAGTGGATGAGCAGTTCTTC
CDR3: CASRRVDEQFF

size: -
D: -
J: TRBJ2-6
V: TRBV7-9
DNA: TGTGCCAGCAGCTTCACAGGGAAGGCCAACGTCCTGACTTTC
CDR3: CASSFTGKANVLTF

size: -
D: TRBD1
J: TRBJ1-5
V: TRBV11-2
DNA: TGTGCCAGCAGCGCCGGGACAGGGGGCCTCAATCAGCCCCAGCATTTT
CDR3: CASSAGTGGLNQPQHF

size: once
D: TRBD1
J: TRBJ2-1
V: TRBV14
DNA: TGTGCCAGCAGCCACTCGGCCGGGACAGAGAGCTCCTACAATGAGCAGTTCTTC
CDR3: CASSHSAGTESSYNEQFF

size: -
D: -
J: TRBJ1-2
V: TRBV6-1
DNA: TGTGCCAGCAGTGCCGGGGAGAGGGGACCAAGTGTAGGCTACACCTTC
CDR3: CASSAGERGPSVGYTF

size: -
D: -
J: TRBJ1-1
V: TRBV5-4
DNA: TGTGCCAGCAGCTTGCCCGAGCCAGCTGAAGCTTTCTTT
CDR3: CASSLPEPAEAFF

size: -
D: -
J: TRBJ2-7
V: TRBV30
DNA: TGTGCCCTTACGGAAGATTCCTACGAGCAGTACTTC
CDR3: CALTEDSYEQYF

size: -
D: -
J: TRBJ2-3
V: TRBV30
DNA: TGTGCCTGGAGTGACGACCGGGGCGATACGCAGTATTTT
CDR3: CAWSDDRGDTQYF

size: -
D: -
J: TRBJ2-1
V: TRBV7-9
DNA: TGTGCCAGCAGCTTAGCGGGAAGTAGTGGGATGGCCAATGAGCAGTTCTTC
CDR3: CASSLAGSSGMANEQFF

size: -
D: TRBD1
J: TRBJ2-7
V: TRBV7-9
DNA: TGTGCCAGCAGCGACCGGGACAGGGGAAACTACGAGCAGTACTTC
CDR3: CASSDRDRGNYEQYF

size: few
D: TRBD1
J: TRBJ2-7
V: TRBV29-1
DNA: TGCAGCGTTGAAGATCCCGACAGGGGCGAATACGAGCAGTACTTC
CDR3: CSVEDPDRGEYEQYF

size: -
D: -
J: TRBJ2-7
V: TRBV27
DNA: TGTGCCAGCAGTTCACCATACTACGAGCAGTACTTC
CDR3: CASSSPYYEQYF

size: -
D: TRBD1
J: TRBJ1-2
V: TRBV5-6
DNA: TGTGCCAGCAGCTGGGGGGACAGGACCTACACCTTC
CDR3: CASSWGDRTYTF